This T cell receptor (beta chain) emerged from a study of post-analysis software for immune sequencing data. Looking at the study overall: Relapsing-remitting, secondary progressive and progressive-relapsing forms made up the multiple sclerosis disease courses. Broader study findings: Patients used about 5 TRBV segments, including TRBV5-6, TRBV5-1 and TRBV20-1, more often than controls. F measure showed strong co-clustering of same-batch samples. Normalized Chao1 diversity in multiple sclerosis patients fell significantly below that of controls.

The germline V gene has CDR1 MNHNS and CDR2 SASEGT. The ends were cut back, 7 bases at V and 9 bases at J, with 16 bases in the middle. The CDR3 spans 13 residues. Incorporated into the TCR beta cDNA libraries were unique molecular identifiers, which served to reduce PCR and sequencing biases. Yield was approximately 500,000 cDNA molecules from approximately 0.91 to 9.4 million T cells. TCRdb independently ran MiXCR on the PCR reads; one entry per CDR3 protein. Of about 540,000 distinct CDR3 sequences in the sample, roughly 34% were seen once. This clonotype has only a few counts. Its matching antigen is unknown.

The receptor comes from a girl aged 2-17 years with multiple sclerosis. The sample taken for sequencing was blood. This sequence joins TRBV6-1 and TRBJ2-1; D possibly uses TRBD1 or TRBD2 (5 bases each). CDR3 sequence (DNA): TGTGCCAGCACCCTAATGAGGGGAGCTGAGCAGTTCTTC. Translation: CASTLMRGAEQFF.